These 19 T cell receptor beta chains were all obtained from the same sample, sequenced in a study of T cells in Graves' hyperthyroidism and ophthalmopathy. From RNA transcripts, TCR beta CDR3 regions were amplified. The study used the HTBI primer set for a first-round RT-PCR of the TCR CDR3. TCRdb ran MiXCR on the multiplex PCR reads and lists one entry per CDR3 protein. Here the sample spans a few hundred thousand distinct CDR3 sequences, 14% to 15% being singletons. The sample was blood. These TCRs come from a middle-aged woman with Graves' hyperthyroidism that later progressed to Graves' ophthalmopathy.

This clonotype was seen ten or more times. J is TRBJ1-5 and V is TRBV5-6, with a weak D call TRBD1 (5 bases). From germline, CDR1 is SGHDT and CDR2 YYEEEE. The CDR3 covers 12 residues. V was pared by 4 bases and J by 11 bases, with 13 bases between. The CDR3 reads CASSLGGTTQHF. The CDR3 nucleotides read TGTGCCAGCAGCCTGGGGGGAACGACCCAGCATTTT. Drawing the rest from reference TRBV5-6 and TRBJ1-5, the complete variable domain is DAGVTQSPTHLIKTRGQQVTLRCSPKSGHDTVSWYQQALGQGPQFIFQYYEEEERQRGNFPDRFSGHQFPNYSSELNVNALLLGDSALYLCASSLGGTTQHFGDGTRLSIL.

This clonotype was picked up many times. J is TRBJ1-2 and V is TRBV6-2 or TRBV6-3, with D possibly TRBD1 on 5 matching bases. V dropped 6 bases and J dropped 4 bases, with 12 bases sitting between them. This CDR3 region has 13 residues. Germline assignment: CDR1 MNHEY and CDR2 SVGEGT. CDR3 sequence: CASSNDRIYGYTF. The CDR3 nucleotides read TGTGCCAGCAGCAATGACAGAATCTATGGCTACACCTTC.

The sample holds many counts of this clonotype. This chain joins TRBV7-2 and TRBJ1-1; tentatively, D is TRBD1 (6 bases). The ends were cut back, 5 bases at V and 0 bases at J, with 19 bases in the middle. The germline CDR1 and CDR2 sequences are SGHTA and FQGNSA. CDR3 length: 17 residues. CDR3 region: CASSLRGRGKMNTEAFF. The CDR3 DNA reads as TGTGCCAGCAGCCTCCGAGGCAGGGGTAAGATGAACACTGAAGCTTTCTTT. Full variable domain (rest looked up from reference TRBV7-2 and TRBJ1-1): GAGVSQSPSNKVTEKGKDVELRCDPISGHTALYWYRQSLGQGLEFLIYFQGNSAPDKSGLPSDRFSAERTGGSVSTLTIQRTQQEDSAVYLCASSLRGRGKMNTEAFFGQGTRLTVV.

Many counts were recorded for this clonotype. The V gene is TRBV11-2, the J gene TRBJ2-3, with D possibly called TRBD1 or TRBD2 (5 bases each). V was pared by 5 bases and J by 4 bases, with 10 bases between. The germline V gene has CDR1 SGHAT and CDR2 FQNNGV. This CDR3 is 13 amino acids long. In nucleotides, the CDR3 is TGTGCCAGCAGCCGAGGGGTCCCAGATACGCAGTATTTT. Its translation: CASSRGVPDTQYF.

Only a few counts were recorded for this clonotype. The genes are TRBV10-1 and TRBJ2-1; 9 bases are shared with TRBD2. J lost 10 bases, V lost 0 bases, and 7 bases had no gene match. Germline values: CDR1 WNHNN, CDR2 SYGVQD (reference sequence). The CDR3 spans 15 residues. The CDR3 nucleotides read TGCGCCAGCAGTGAGTCAGGGACTAGCTATCGGGAGCAGTTCTTC. The encoded protein is CASSESGTSYREQFF.

This clonotype was observed at least ten times. The CDR3 coding sequence is TGTGCCAGCAGTGAATATTCGGGGGGGAAGGCCAAAAACATTCAGTACTTC. Protein sequence: CASSEYSGGKAKNIQYF. This chain links TRBV25-1 with TRBJ2-4, with TRBD2 identical over 8 bases. The J segment lost 1 base and the V segment lost 0 bases, leaving 5 bases of the junction unmatched. CDR3 length: 17 amino acids. CDR1 and CDR2 (germline): MGHDK, SYGVNS.

This clonotype was counted between two and nine times. The V and J genes are TRBV7-2 and TRBJ2-7; D may be TRBD2 (6 bases). V lost 1 base and J 3 bases, leaving 16 bases between the germline ends. Germline V CDR1 and CDR2: SGHTA, FQGNSA. This CDR3 is built from 16 residues. CDR3 amino acids: CASSLGPGGASYEQYF. The CDR3 DNA sequence: TGTGCCAGCAGCTTAGGGCCCGGGGGAGCTAGCTACGAGCAGTACTTC.

This sequence joins TRBV2 and TRBJ2-7, with TRBD2 identical over 11 bases. Germline V gene data show CDR1 as SNHLY and CDR2 as FYNNEI. The J segment lost 2 bases and the V segment lost 6 bases, leaving 9 bases of the junction unmatched. The CDR3 loop spans 16 amino acids. Here the CDR3 DNA reads TGTGCCAGCAGCCCCGGTAGCGGGAGGGGAACCTACGAGCAGTACTTC. Residues: CASSPGSGRGTYEQYF.

In the case of this clonotype: A read error is possible here, since a much larger clone lies one base away. The V call is TRBV4-1, the J call TRBJ2-7; possibly TRBD1 for D (6 bases). Germline CDR1 reads MGHRA; CDR2 reads YSYEKL. This CDR3 has 20 amino acids. Trimming took 1 base from V and 3 from J, leaving 28 bases between them. The CDR3 reads CASSQAGTVVRGLLDYEQYF. The CDR3 coding sequence is TGCGCCAGCAGCCAAGCCGGGACGGTGGTCAGGGGCCTTCTGGACTACGAGCAGTACTTC.

This clonotype came up many times. The V call is TRBV27, the J call TRBJ2-7; D is perhaps TRBD2 (5 bases). V was clipped by 2 bases and J by 3 bases, with 17 bases between them. Germline loops: CDR1 MNHEY, CDR2 SMNVEV (reference sequence). CDR3 length equals 16 residues. CDR3 sequence reads: CASSLGGLTPFYEQYF. Here the CDR3 DNA reads TGTGCCAGCAGTTTAGGAGGCCTCACCCCATTCTACGAGCAGTACTTC.

The sample holds many counts of this clonotype. The V call is TRBV6-5, the J call TRBJ2-1, with no clear D. Between the trimmed V and J ends, which lost 2 bases and 5 bases, there was a span of 1 base. Germline lookup yields CDR1 MNHEY and CDR2 SVGAGI. The CDR3 runs 11 residues. The CDR3: CASSYNNEQFF. The CDR3 nucleotides are TGTGCCAGCAGTTACAACAATGAGCAGTTCTTC.

Many counts were recorded for this clonotype. The chain employs TRBV12-3 or TRBV12-4 and TRBJ2-7; D possibly matches TRBD1 or TRBD2 (6 bases each). V was clipped by 2 bases and J by 4 bases, with 12 bases between them. The CDR3 is made up of 14 amino acids. DNA for the CDR3: TGTGCCAGCAGTTTATCAGGGGCGGGGTACGAGCAGTACTTC. It specifies CASSLSGAGYEQYF.

This clonotype came up many times. CDR3 nucleotide sequence: TGCAGTGCTAGAGTCAGGGGGGAAAAACTGTTTTTT. Its protein product is CSARVRGEKLFF. This sequence joins TRBV20-1 and TRBJ1-4; TRBD1 agrees at 7 bases. The V and J ends lost 1 base and 8 bases, in that order; junction bases with no gene match: 1. CDR3 length: 12 residues. Germline CDR1 DFQATT, CDR2 SNEGSKA (reference sequence).

This clonotype was recorded many times. This chain connects TRBV11-3 to TRBJ1-2, with D unclear. Per germline, CDR1 SGHNT and CDR2 YENEEA. This CDR3 is built from 13 residues. V was trimmed by 7 bases and J by 10 bases, leaving 19 bases between them. This CDR3 is CASNPPSHRHYTF. In nucleotides, the CDR3 is TGTGCCAGCAATCCCCCTAGCCACCGACACTACACCTTC. Variable domain in full (rest from reference TRBV11-3 and TRBJ1-2): EAGVVQSPRYKIIEKKQPVAFWCNPISGHNTLYWYLQNLGQGPELLIRYENEEAVDDSQLPKDRFSAERLKGVDSTLKIQPAELGDSAVYLCASNPPSHRHYTFGSGTRLTVV.

This clonotype has ten or more counts. The chain combines TRBV27 with TRBJ1-2; 7 nucleotides match TRBD1. This CDR3 is built from 15 residues. The V and J ends lost 5 bases and 7 bases, in that order; junction bases with no gene match: 13. The germline V gene encodes CDR1 MNHEY and CDR2 SMNVEV (reference sequence). The CDR3 sequence is CASSRTGERGGGYTF. The CDR3 bases are TGTGCCAGCAGTCGAACAGGGGAGAGGGGTGGTGGCTACACCTTC.

This clonotype occurred many times. The chain employs TRBV25-1 and TRBJ2-3; 9 bases map to TRBD2. This CDR3 comprises 17 residues. After removal of 2 bases from V and 2 bases from J, the junction contained 8 bases not matched to a gene. Germline V gives CDR1 MGHDK, CDR2 SYGVNS. The CDR3 loop is CASSEDGAGGYTDTQYF. The CDR3 nucleotides read TGTGCCAGCAGTGAAGACGGAGCGGGAGGCTACACAGATACGCAGTATTTT.

The sample holds many counts of this clonotype. As DNA, the CDR3 is TGCGCCAGCAGCCGCACAGGGAGGACCGGGGAGCTGTTTTTT. It yields the protein CASSRTGRTGELFF. V is TRBV5-1 and J is TRBJ2-2; possibly TRBD1 or TRBD2 for D (6 bases each). The V end lost 4 bases, the J end lost 5 bases, and 12 bases lay between the germline ends. This CDR3 comprises 14 residues. Germline loops: CDR1 SGHRS, CDR2 YFSETQ.

In its sample, this clonotype was seen many times. The chain is built from TRBV20-1 and TRBJ1-1; the D is unclear. V lost 3 bases to trimming and J lost 3 bases, with 17 bases between them. The CDR3 is 15 residues long. Germline loops: CDR1 DFQATT, CDR2 SNEGSKA (reference sequence). The CDR3 DNA sequence: TGCAGTGCTAGTCCGAGCCTTAGGATAGACACTGAAGCTTTCTTT. It translates to CSASPSLRIDTEAFF.

In this sample, this clonotype turned up many times. The chain couples TRBV4-2 to TRBJ2-7; D remains unclear. CDR1 is LGHNA and CDR2 is YNFKEQ in the germline V gene. This CDR3 contains 13 residues. V lost 0 bases, J lost 3 bases, and 6 bases lay in between. The CDR3 loop reads CASSQEKYYEQYF. CDR3 DNA: TGTGCCAGCAGCCAAGAGAAGTACTACGAGCAGTACTTC.